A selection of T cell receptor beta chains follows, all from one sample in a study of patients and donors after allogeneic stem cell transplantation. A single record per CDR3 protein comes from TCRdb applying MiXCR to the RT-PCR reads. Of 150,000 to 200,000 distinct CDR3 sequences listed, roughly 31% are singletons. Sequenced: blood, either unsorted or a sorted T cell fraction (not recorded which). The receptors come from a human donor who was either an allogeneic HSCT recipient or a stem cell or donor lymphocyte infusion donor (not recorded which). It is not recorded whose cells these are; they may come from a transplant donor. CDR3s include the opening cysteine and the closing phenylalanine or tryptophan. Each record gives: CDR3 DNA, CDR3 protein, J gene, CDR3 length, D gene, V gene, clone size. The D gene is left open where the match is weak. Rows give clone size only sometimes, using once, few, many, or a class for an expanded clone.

CDR3nt: TGTGCCAGCAGTATCGGGACTAGCGAAACCTACGAGCAGTACTTC
CDR3aa: CASSIGTSETYEQYF
j_gene: TRBJ2-7
len: 15
d_gene: TRBD2
v_gene: TRBV27
abundance: NA

CDR3nt: TGCAGTGCTGTAGACAGTTCTAATTCACCCCTCCACTTT
CDR3aa: CSAVDSSNSPLHF
j_gene: TRBJ1-6
len: 13
d_gene: NA
v_gene: TRBV20-1
abundance: NA

CDR3nt: TGTGCCAGCGTCCGAATGAACACTGAAGCTTTCTTT
CDR3aa: CASVRMNTEAFF
j_gene: TRBJ1-1
len: 12
d_gene: NA
v_gene: TRBV7-9
abundance: few

CDR3nt: TGTGCCAGCAGCGTAGACGGCCTATCGGAAAAACTGTTTTTT
CDR3aa: CASSVDGLSEKLFF
j_gene: TRBJ1-4
len: 14
d_gene: NA
v_gene: TRBV7-9
abundance: NA

CDR3nt: TGTGCCAGCAGCATTGGGACTAGTAACTACGAGCAGTACTTC
CDR3aa: CASSIGTSNYEQYF
j_gene: TRBJ2-7
len: 14
d_gene: TRBD2
v_gene: TRBV5-5
abundance: few

CDR3nt: TGCAGTGCAAGACTAGCGGGAGGGTCAGATACGCAGTATTTT
CDR3aa: CSARLAGGSDTQYF
j_gene: TRBJ2-3
len: 14
d_gene: TRBD2
v_gene: TRBV20-1
abundance: NA

CDR3nt: TGCGCCAGCAGCCAGGGACAGGCCTACGAGCAGTACTTC
CDR3aa: CASSQGQAYEQYF
j_gene: TRBJ2-7
len: 13
d_gene: TRBD1
v_gene: TRBV5-1
abundance: few

CDR3nt: TGTGCCAGCAGTTACTCGCCGGCAAATGAGCAGTTCTTC
CDR3aa: CASSYSPANEQFF
j_gene: TRBJ2-1
len: 13
d_gene: NA
v_gene: TRBV6-5
abundance: once

CDR3nt: TGTGCCAGCTCACTACAGGAGAGCTATGGCTACACCTTC
CDR3aa: CASSLQESYGYTF
j_gene: TRBJ1-2
len: 13
d_gene: NA
v_gene: TRBV18
abundance: NA

CDR3nt: TGTGCCAGCAGTTACAGGGCTGGGGCCAACGTCCTGACTTTC
CDR3aa: CASSYRAGANVLTF
j_gene: TRBJ2-6
len: 14
d_gene: NA
v_gene: TRBV12-3/TRBV12-4
abundance: NA

CDR3nt: TGTGCTAGCAGCCTTCGGGACAGGAGCCTTAGCAATCAGCCCCAGCATTTT
CDR3aa: CASSLRDRSLSNQPQHF
j_gene: TRBJ1-5
len: 17
d_gene: TRBD1
v_gene: TRBV7-7
abundance: NA

CDR3nt: TGCAGTGCTAGAACGGGACTAGCGGACTACGAGCAGTACTTC
CDR3aa: CSARTGLADYEQYF
j_gene: TRBJ2-7
len: 14
d_gene: TRBD2
v_gene: TRBV20-1
abundance: many

CDR3nt: TGTGCCAGCAGCTTAGCACACCCTAGCAATCAGCCCCAGCATTTT
CDR3aa: CASSLAHPSNQPQHF
j_gene: TRBJ1-5
len: 15
d_gene: NA
v_gene: TRBV7-8
abundance: few

CDR3nt: TGCGCCAGCAGCCAGACCCTAGCGGGAGGCTCCTACGAGCAGTACTTC
CDR3aa: CASSQTLAGGSYEQYF
j_gene: TRBJ2-7
len: 16
d_gene: TRBD2
v_gene: TRBV4-3
abundance: few

CDR3nt: TGTGCCAGCAGCGGGAGGGGCAACGAGCAGTACTTC
CDR3aa: CASSGRGNEQYF
j_gene: TRBJ2-7
len: 12
d_gene: TRBD2
v_gene: TRBV27
abundance: few